These 23 T cell receptor beta chains were sequenced from one sample in a study of Ad26.COV2.S vaccination and SARS-CoV-2 variants. The sample's treatment: around 19 received Ad26.COV2.S at low or high dose, single or two shots; several received placebo; per-sample allocation not given. Samples came from day 63 after the first vaccine or placebo injection. Profiled with immunoSEQ multiplex PCR; TCRdb holds only in-frame clones, not every one. The repertoire holds a few hundred thousand clones, with 83% as singletons. The sample was peripheral blood, taken in a trial of Ad26.COV2.S vaccine versus placebo. The receptors shown here come from a person between 18 and 65 years old who received the Ad26.COV2.S COVID-19 vaccine or a placebo.

The genes are TRBV5-6 and TRBJ2-7; D remains unclear. This CDR3 contains 12 residues. V lost 0 bases to trimming and J lost 5 bases, with 6 bases between them. Germline CDR1 is SGHDT and CDR2 is YYEEEE. In DNA form, the CDR3 reads TGTGCCAGCAGCTTGGAGGTTGACGAGCAGTACTTC. Translation: CASSLEVDEQYF.

The V call is TRBV10-2, the J call TRBJ2-7; 7 nucleotides agree with TRBD2. Per the germline V gene, CDR1 is WSHSY and CDR2 is SAAADI. This CDR3 has 14 residues. The ends lost 0 bases at V and 7 bases at J; junction bases unmatched: 6. CDR3 nucleotides: TGCGCCAGCAGTGAGTCGAATCTCGGGGGGGAGCAGTACTTC. Translation: CASSESNLGGEQYF.

The rearrangement uses TRBV9 and TRBJ1-2; D may be TRBD1 (6 bases). This CDR3 region has 14 residues. Looked up from germline, CDR1 is SGDLS and CDR2 is YYNGEE. Trimming left V 1 base short and J 8 bases short, with 15 bases between. Here the CDR3 DNA reads TGTGCCAGCAGCGTAACAGGGTTAGAGGGCGGCTACACCTTC. Translated, it gives CASSVTGLEGGYTF.

The CDR3 is CASSLGPFTGKYEQYF. In DNA form, the CDR3 reads TGTGCCAGCAGTTTAGGTCCCTTCACAGGGAAATACGAGCAGTACTTC. The gene calls are TRBV27 and TRBJ2-7; D is possibly TRBD1 (6 bases). Trimming removed 2 bases from V and 4 bases from J, with 18 bases in between. The CDR3 length is 16 residues. Germline V gene data show CDR1 as MNHEY and CDR2 as SMNVEV (reference sequence).

This chain uses TRBV6-6 with TRBJ2-2, with 14 bases matching TRBD2. Per germline, CDR1 MNHNY and CDR2 SVGAGI (reference sequence). The CDR3 covers 20 residues. J gave up 6 bases and V 5 bases, and 17 bases lay outside the gene matches. The CDR3 coding sequence is TGTGCCAGCAGTCTATTCAGTGGGACTAGCGGGAGTCTAGAGGCCGGGGAGCTGTTTTTT. Translation: CASSLFSGTSGSLEAGELFF.

V is TRBV5-4 and J is TRBJ2-3; 7 bases are shared with TRBD1. J was trimmed by 4 bases and V by 1 base; bases with no gene match: 6. The CDR3 loop spans 15 amino acids. The germline V gene has CDR1 SGHNT and CDR2 YYREEE (reference sequence). DNA of the CDR3: TGTGCCAGCAGCTTGACAGGGGTTAGGTCAGATACGCAGTATTTT. Translated, it gives CASSLTGVRSDTQYF. Looking up the rest from reference TRBV5-4 and TRBJ2-3 gives the full variable domain: ETGVTQSPTHLIKTRGQQVTLRCSSQSGHNTVSWYQQALGQGPQFIFQYYREEENGRGNFPPRFSGLQFPNYSSELNVNALELDDSALYLCASSLTGVRSDTQYFGPGTRLTVL.

Remarks on this clone: It differs at one base from a far larger clone, so likely a read error. The chain joins TRBV5-4 to TRBJ1-1; D is uncertain. The germline V gene has CDR1 SGHNT and CDR2 YYREEE (reference sequence). The CDR3 covers 11 residues. Trimming left V 1 base short and J 2 bases short, with 0 bases between. This chain's CDR3 is CASSLNTEAFF. The CDR3 coding sequence is TGTGCCAGCAGCTTGAACACTGAAGCTTTCTTT. The full variable domain, rest sourced from reference TRBV5-4 and TRBJ1-1, is ETGVTQSPTHLIKTRGQQVTLRCSSQSGHNTVSWYQQALGQGPQFIFQYYREEENGRGNFPPRFSGLQFPNYSSELNVNALELDDSALYLCASSLNTEAFFGQGTRLTVV.

The V and J genes are TRBV6-1 and TRBJ1-3; D remains unclear. The germline V and J ends were trimmed by 2 bases and 1 base, with 6 bases remaining between them. Germline CDR1 is MNHNS and CDR2 is SASEGT. The CDR3 spans 14 residues. CDR3 sequence (DNA): TGTGCCAGCAGTGAAATCCGGTCTGGAAACACCATATATTTT. It translates to CASSEIRSGNTIYF.

This clone was seen only a few times. This chain connects TRBV7-2 to TRBJ1-2, with 9 nucleotides matching TRBD1. The CDR3 is 12 residues long. Germline CDR1 reads SGHTA; CDR2 reads FQGNSA. V lost 3 bases, J lost 14 bases, and 7 bases stayed unmatched. The CDR3 sequence is CASSLGQGPKTF. The CDR3 DNA reads as TGTGCCAGCAGCTTGGGACAGGGCCCCAAGACCTTC.

The chain links TRBV10-3 to TRBJ2-7, with D perhaps TRBD2 (6 bases). The CDR3 totals 12 residues. V shed 10 bases and J shed 6 bases, with 16 bases lying between them. Germline values: CDR1 ENHRY, CDR2 SYGVKD. CDR3 DNA sequence: TGTGCCACAGGGACTCATCCGGGCGAGCAGTACTTC. Encoded protein: CATGTHPGEQYF.

This clone was detected once. J is TRBJ1-4 and V is TRBV5-5, with no clear D. With 3 bases removed from V and 2 bases from J, the gap between germline ends came to 17 bases. CDR1 and CDR2 (germline): SGHKS, YYEKEE (reference sequence). This CDR3 is built from 17 residues. CDR3 DNA: TGTGCCAGCAGCTCGTCTGGTCCTGCACGGACTAATGAAAAACTGTTTTTT. It encodes CASSSSGPARTNEKLFF. Using reference TRBV5-5 and TRBJ1-4 for the parts outside the CDR3, the full variable domain is DAGVTQSPTHLIKTRGQQVTLRCSPISGHKSVSWYQQVLGQGPQFIFQYYEKEERGRGNFPDRFSARQFPNYSSELNVNALLLGDSALYLCASSSSGPARTNEKLFFGSGTQLSVL.

V and J are TRBV14 and TRBJ2-7; D is uncertain. Trimming cost V 1 base and J 1 base, with 14 bases left between them. The CDR3 runs 16 residues. Germline V gene lookup returns CDR1 SGHDN and CDR2 FVKESK. The CDR3 sequence: CASSQVRSAGSYEQYF. The CDR3 DNA reads as TGTGCCAGCAGCCAAGTGAGATCGGCAGGTTCCTACGAGCAGTACTTC.

This chain links TRBV2 with TRBJ2-5; possible D gene TRBD2, 5 bases. Per the germline V gene, CDR1 is SNHLY and CDR2 is FYNNEI. The CDR3 length is 14 residues. The V gene lost 3 bases and the J gene lost 2 bases, with 10 bases spanning the gap. The CDR3 bases are TGTGCCAGCAGTGAGGAGGCGGGTCAAGAGACCCAGTACTTC. The encoded protein is CASSEEAGQETQYF.

The CDR3 is CASSLDVFSTEAFF. The CDR3 DNA reads TGCGCCAGCAGCTTGGATGTGTTTAGCACTGAAGCTTTCTTT. The chain couples TRBV5-1 to TRBJ1-1, with unresolved D. Deletions cut 0 bases from V and 4 bases from J, with 10 bases between. Germline assignment: CDR1 SGHRS and CDR2 YFSETQ. CDR3 size: 14 residues.

In the case of this clone: The same CDR3 is also encoded by other DNA sequences in this sample. The rearrangement joins TRBV3-1 (or the pseudogene TRBV3-2) to TRBJ1-3; 7 nucleotides align to TRBD1. Germline assignment: CDR1 LGHDT and CDR2 YNNKEL (reference sequence). This CDR3 is built from 14 residues. V dropped 4 bases and J dropped 1; count of bases not matched to a gene: 1. The CDR3 loop reads CASSPRGSGNTIYF. CDR3 DNA: TGTGCCAGCAGCCCCAGGGGGTCTGGAAACACCATATATTTT.

The chain joins TRBV7-6 to TRBJ1-5; 8 bases map to TRBD1. V was pared by 1 base and J by 0 bases, with 2 bases of the junction left unmatched. CDR3 length: 16 amino acids. CDR1 is SGHVS and CDR2 is FNYEAQ in the germline V gene. As DNA, the CDR3 is TGTGCCAGCAGCTTAGGACAGGGGAATAGCAATCAGCCCCAGCATTTT. Translation gives CASSLGQGNSNQPQHF.

The chain joins TRBV5-6 to TRBJ1-6; TRBD1 is a possible D gene (5 bases). Trimming pared 5 bases from V and 8 bases from J, leaving 17 bases between. The length of the CDR3 is 15 residues. From germline, CDR1 is SGHDT and CDR2 YYEEEE. The CDR3 DNA reads TGTGCCAGCAGATTAGGTTCCAGGGTAGATTCACCCCTCCACTTT. Protein: CASRLGSRVDSPLHF.

This chain links TRBV29-1 with TRBJ2-5; D is ambiguous. The germline V and J ends were trimmed by 2 bases and 3 bases, with 10 bases remaining between them. The CDR3 has 13 amino acids. Looked up from germline, CDR1 is SQVTM and CDR2 is ANQGSEA. The CDR3, as DNA: TGCAGCGTTGAACGGGCTGAAGAAGAGACCCAGTACTTC. This sequence encodes CSVERAEEETQYF.

This chain joins TRBV6-1 and TRBJ1-5; the D is unclear. CDR1 is MNHNS and CDR2 is SASEGT in the germline V gene. V lost 2 bases and J lost 0, with 17 bases in between. The CDR3 is 18 residues long. The CDR3 protein is CASSERVRYGYSNQPQHF. The CDR3 nucleotides read TGTGCCAGCAGTGAAAGGGTCCGCTACGGTTATAGCAATCAGCCCCAGCATTTT.

The V and J genes are TRBV10-3 and TRBJ1-5; a weak D match, TRBD1 (6 bases). V dropped 6 bases and J dropped 3 bases, with 9 bases sitting between them. The CDR3 sequence is 13 residues long. The V gene's germline CDR1 is ENHRY and CDR2 SYGVKD. The CDR3 DNA reads as TGTGCCATCAGGAGGGACATCAATCAGCCCCAGCATTTT. This translates into CAIRRDINQPQHF.

V usage is TRBV4-3 and J usage is TRBJ1-5; 7 bases map to TRBD1. The CDR3 is 14 residues long. Trimming at V came to 0 bases and at J to 5 bases, leaving 1 base not matched to a gene. The germline gives CDR1 LGHNA, CDR2 YSLEER. The CDR3 region has the DNA TGCGCCAGCAGCCAAGACACAGGGGATCAGCCCCAGCATTTT. Amino acids: CASSQDTGDQPQHF.

The CDR3 DNA reads TGTGCCACCAGTGACAACTCCGGGGCGCGGAACCTCAATGAGCAGTTCTTC. Amino acids: CATSDNSGARNLNEQFF. The V gene is TRBV24-1, the J gene TRBJ2-1; possibly TRBD1 or TRBD2 for D (5 bases each). V lost 4 bases and J 6 bases, leaving 21 bases between the germline ends. CDR3 size: 17 residues. Germline CDR1 and CDR2: KGHDR and SFDVKD.

V and J are TRBV4-1 and TRBJ2-5; D is ambiguous. V was cut by 1 base and J by 2 bases, with 8 bases left in between. Germline V gene sequence: CDR1 MGHRA, CDR2 YSYEKL. This CDR3 region has 14 residues. CDR3: CASSQVGRQETQYF. CDR3 DNA: TGCGCCAGCAGCCAAGTCGGTAGACAAGAGACCCAGTACTTC.